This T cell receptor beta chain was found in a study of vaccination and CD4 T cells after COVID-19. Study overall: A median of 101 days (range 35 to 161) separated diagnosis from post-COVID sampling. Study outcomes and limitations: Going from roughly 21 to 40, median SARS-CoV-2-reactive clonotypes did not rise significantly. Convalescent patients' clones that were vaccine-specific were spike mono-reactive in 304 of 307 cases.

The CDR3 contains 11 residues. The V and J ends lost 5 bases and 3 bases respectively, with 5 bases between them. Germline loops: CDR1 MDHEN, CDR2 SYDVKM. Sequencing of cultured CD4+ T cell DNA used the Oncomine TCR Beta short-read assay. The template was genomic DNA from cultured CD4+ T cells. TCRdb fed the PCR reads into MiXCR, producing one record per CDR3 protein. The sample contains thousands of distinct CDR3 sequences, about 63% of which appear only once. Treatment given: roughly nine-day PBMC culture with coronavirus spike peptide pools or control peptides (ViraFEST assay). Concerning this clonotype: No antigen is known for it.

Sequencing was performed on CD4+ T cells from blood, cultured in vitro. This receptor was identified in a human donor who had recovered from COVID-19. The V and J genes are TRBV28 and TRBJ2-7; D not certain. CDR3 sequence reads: CASSPYYEQYF. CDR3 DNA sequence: TGTGCCAGCAGTCCGTACTACGAGCAGTACTTC. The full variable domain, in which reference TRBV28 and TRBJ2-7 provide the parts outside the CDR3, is DVKVTQSSRYLVKRTGEKVFLECVQDMDHENMFWYRQDPGLGLRLIYFSYDVKMKEKGDIPEGYSVSREKKERFSLILESASTNQTSMYLCASSPYYEQYFGPGTRLTVT.